Following are 12 T cell receptor beta chains from one sample sequenced in a study of T-cell memory formation after mild COVID-19. Each CDR3 protein gets one entry after TCRdb re-called the 5' RACE reads with MiXCR. The data hold 45,000 or so distinct CDR3 sequences, with less than 8% observed a single time. The sequencing sample was made of PBMCs or a T cell subset sorted from them (not recorded which). The receptors come from an adult who had mild COVID-19 (a few samples of this study predate the infection). Cell type and time point are not known.

V usage is TRBV12-3 or TRBV12-4 and J usage is TRBJ1-2; D not resolved. V lost 5 bases, J lost 4 bases, and 11 bases lay in between. The CDR3 spans 13 residues. CDR3 in amino acids: CASSPHGSYGYTF. The CDR3 region has the DNA TGTGCCAGCAGTCCACATGGATCCTATGGCTACACCTTC.

The V and J genes are TRBV7-2 and TRBJ1-2, with D unresolved. V gave up 1 base and J gave up 0 bases, with 9 bases separating them. The CDR3 totals 15 residues. Germline CDR1 and CDR2: SGHTA and FQGNSA. CDR3 protein: CASSLVVSTNYGYTF. DNA for the CDR3: TGTGCCAGCAGCTTAGTAGTCAGCACTAACTATGGCTACACCTTC.

The chain links TRBV18 to TRBJ1-2; D ambiguous. Trimming took off 2 bases at V and 1 base at J, with 2 bases between the two ends. This CDR3 has 12 amino acids. Germline-derived CDR1 and CDR2 are KGHSH and LQKENI. CDR3 in DNA: TGTGCCAGCTCACCAGATAACTATGGCTACACCTTC. Its translation: CASSPDNYGYTF.

This clonotype appeared many times. The J gene is TRBJ2-1, the V gene TRBV5-4, with D perhaps matching TRBD2 (6 bases). The V gene lost 1 base and the J gene lost 8 bases, with 16 bases spanning the gap. Germline CDR1 SGHNT, CDR2 YYREEE (reference sequence). CDR3 length equals 15 residues. The CDR3 is CASSLTAGMSHEQFF. CDR3 DNA: TGTGCCAGCAGCTTGACTGCGGGAATGTCCCATGAGCAGTTCTTC.

Ten or more counts support this clonotype. This chain uses TRBV21-1 with TRBJ2-1; TRBD1, as called in the table, went unchecked against the DNA. TRBV21-1 has pseudogene status. CDR3 size: 15 residues. DNA for the CDR3: TGTGCCAGCAGCAACCGGGACGGAGGATTATATGAGCAGTTCTTC. Translation gives CASSNRDGGLYEQFF.

The rearrangement uses TRBV6-6 and TRBJ2-5; 12 bases match TRBD2. The V and J ends lost 10 bases and 1 base, in that order; junction bases with no gene match: 19. Germline lookup yields CDR1 MNHNY and CDR2 SVGAGI (reference sequence). The CDR3 covers 19 residues. The DNA of the CDR3 is TGTGCCACCCAACGGACTAGCGGGGATATAATAGCAATCCAAGAGACCCAGTACTTC. Translated, it gives CATQRTSGDIIAIQETQYF.

The rearrangement joins TRBV7-6 to TRBJ2-3, with 8 bases fitting TRBD1. The V segment lost 4 bases and the J segment 0 bases; nucleotides outside the gene matches: 6. CDR1 is SGHVS, CDR2 FNYEAQ, per germline. This CDR3 comprises 16 residues. CDR3 in DNA: TGTGCCAGCAGCTCCTACAGGGGGGCCAGCACAGATACGCAGTATTTT. Protein sequence: CASSSYRGASTDTQYF.

This clonotype was recorded at least ten times. The rearrangement joins TRBV6-5 to TRBJ1-2; TRBD1 might be the D (5 bases). The CDR3 has 13 amino acids. With 5 bases removed from V and 4 bases from J, the gap between germline ends came to 11 bases. From germline, CDR1 is MNHEY and CDR2 SVGAGI. The CDR3 protein is CASSKRDGYGYTF. The CDR3 region has the DNA TGTGCCAGCAGTAAACGGGACGGCTATGGCTACACCTTC.

This clonotype was recorded at least ten times. The V gene is TRBV6-2 or TRBV6-3, the J gene TRBJ2-7; 10 bases map to TRBD2. Germline CDR1 and CDR2: MNHEY and SVGEGT. The V and J ends lost 0 bases and 3 bases, in that order; junction bases with no gene match: 8. CDR3 length: 17 amino acids. As DNA, the CDR3 is TGTGCCAGCAGTTACTCGGCTAGCGGGAGTCGAGGCTACGAGCAGTACTTC. This sequence encodes CASSYSASGSRGYEQYF.

A few counts support this clonotype. The chain has TRBV7-2 and TRBJ2-1; D is perhaps TRBD1 (6 bases). The CDR3 is 14 amino acids. CDR1 is SGHTA, CDR2 FQGNSA, per germline. V was pared by 0 bases and J by 4 bases, with 7 bases between. In nucleotides, the CDR3 is TGTGCCAGCAGCTTAGCGGGGGCGTACAATGAGCAGTTCTTC. It yields the protein CASSLAGAYNEQFF.

This clonotype was detected only a few times. The V gene is TRBV6-1, the J gene TRBJ1-1; D ambiguous. Trimming removed 5 bases at V and 1 base at J, with 11 bases between. CDR3 length: 14 residues. Per the germline V gene, CDR1 is MNHNS and CDR2 is SASEGT. CDR3 nucleotide sequence: TGTGCCAGCAGTATAGCCAGCGGGAACACTGAAGCTTTCTTT. Protein product: CASSIASGNTEAFF.

The chain joins TRBV19 to TRBJ2-7, with 7 nucleotides matching TRBD2. The V gene end was trimmed by 11 bases and the J gene end by 5 bases; junction bases not matched to a gene: 9. The CDR3 loop spans 12 amino acids. Per germline, CDR1 LNHDA and CDR2 SQIVND (reference sequence). As DNA, the CDR3 is TGTGCCTCCGTAGGCGGGGGAAACGAGCAGTACTTC. This sequence encodes CASVGGGNEQYF.